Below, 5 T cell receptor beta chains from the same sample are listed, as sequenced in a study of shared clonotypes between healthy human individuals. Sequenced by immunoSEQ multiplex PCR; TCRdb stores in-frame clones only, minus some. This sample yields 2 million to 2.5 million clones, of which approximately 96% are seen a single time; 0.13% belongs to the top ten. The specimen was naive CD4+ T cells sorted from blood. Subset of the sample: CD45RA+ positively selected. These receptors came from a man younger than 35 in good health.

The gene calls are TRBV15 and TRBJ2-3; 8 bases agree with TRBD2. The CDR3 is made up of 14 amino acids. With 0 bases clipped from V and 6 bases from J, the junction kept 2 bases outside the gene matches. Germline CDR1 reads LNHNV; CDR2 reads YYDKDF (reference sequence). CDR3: CATSRDPGGDTQYF. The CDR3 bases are TGTGCCACCAGCAGAGACCCGGGGGGGGATACGCAGTATTTT.

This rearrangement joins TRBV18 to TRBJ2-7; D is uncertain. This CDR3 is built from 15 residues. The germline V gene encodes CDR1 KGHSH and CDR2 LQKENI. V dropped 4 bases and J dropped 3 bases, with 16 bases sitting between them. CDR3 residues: CASSHSSWSNYEQYF. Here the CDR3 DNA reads TGTGCCAGCTCACATTCATCGTGGTCAAACTACGAGCAGTACTTC.

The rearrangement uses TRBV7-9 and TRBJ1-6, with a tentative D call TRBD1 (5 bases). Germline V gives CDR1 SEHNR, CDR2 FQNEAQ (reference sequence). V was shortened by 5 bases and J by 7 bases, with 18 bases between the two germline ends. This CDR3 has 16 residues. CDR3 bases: TGTGCCAGCAGCCCCATGGGGGGGGAGAGAAATTCACCCCTCCACTTT. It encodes CASSPMGGERNSPLHF.

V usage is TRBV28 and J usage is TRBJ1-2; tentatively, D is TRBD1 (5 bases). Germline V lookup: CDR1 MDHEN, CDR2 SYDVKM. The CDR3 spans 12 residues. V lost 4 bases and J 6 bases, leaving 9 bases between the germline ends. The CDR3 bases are TGTGCCAGCAGTTGGACACATCATGGCTACACCTTC. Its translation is CASSWTHHGYTF.

The CDR3 sequence is CASSERAEPNIQYF. The CDR3 DNA sequence: TGTGCCAGCAGTGAACGGGCAGAGCCAAACATTCAGTACTTC. The V and J genes are TRBV2 and TRBJ2-4; D is ambiguous. Germline lookup yields CDR1 SNHLY and CDR2 FYNNEI. Trimming left V 2 bases short and J 6 bases short, with 11 bases between. The CDR3 contains 14 residues.